The next 22 T cell receptor beta chains were all read from a single sample in a study of T cell repertoires in cytomegalovirus infection. These receptors' antigens are unknown. One entry per CDR3 protein results from TCRdb running MiXCR on the reads. The top ten clones hold about an eighth of a sample with some 310,000 distinct CDR3 sequences, roughly 25% of them seen once. Source: cultured PBMCs, taken from culture after CMV antigen stimulation. The receptors come from a human donor in good health (CMV status not recorded). Some clones in this sample may be carry-over from other donors' samples.

V and J are TRBV7-9 and TRBJ2-2; D uncertain. Looked up from germline, CDR1 is SEHNR and CDR2 is FQNEAQ (reference sequence). The CDR3 spans 14 residues. Trimming removed 5 bases at V and 4 bases at J, with 11 bases between. The CDR3, as DNA: TGTGCCAGCAGCCACCCGTTAGGCACCGGGGAGCTGTTTTTT. Encoded protein: CASSHPLGTGELFF.

This clonotype was seen at least ten times. V and J are TRBV6-2 or TRBV6-3 and TRBJ2-5; possibly TRBD2 for D (5 bases). The V gene's germline CDR1 is MNHEY and CDR2 SVGEGT. The CDR3 totals 13 residues. V shed 5 bases and J shed 2 bases, with 9 bases lying between them. The CDR3 region has the DNA TGTGCCAGCAGTCAGAGGGAGCAAGAGACCCAGTACTTC. This sequence encodes CASSQREQETQYF.

The chain links TRBV19 to TRBJ1-1; TRBD1 is a possible D gene (6 bases). Germline V CDR1 and CDR2: LNHDA, SQIVND (reference sequence). This CDR3 is 15 amino acids long. V shed 1 base and J shed 1 base, with 10 bases lying between them. The CDR3 protein is CASSIGTAANTEAFF. The CDR3 bases are TGTGCCAGTAGTATAGGGACAGCCGCGAACACTGAAGCTTTCTTT.

The rearrangement uses TRBV4-2 and TRBJ1-3, with unresolved D. The CDR3 loop spans 14 amino acids. Germline V CDR1 and CDR2: LGHNA, YNFKEQ. V was trimmed by 1 base and J by 4 bases, leaving 8 bases between them. The CDR3 DNA sequence: TGTGCCAGCAGCCAAGTTCCGGGGGGAAACACCATATATTTT. This translates into CASSQVPGGNTIYF.

J is TRBJ2-5 and V is TRBV4-3; the D call may be TRBD1 or TRBD2 (5 bases each). CDR3 length equals 16 residues. The germline CDR1 and CDR2 sequences are LGHNA and YSLEER. Deletions cut 3 bases from V and 2 bases from J, with 16 bases between. CDR3 residues: CASSHFSRGNQETQYF. The CDR3 DNA reads TGCGCCAGCAGCCACTTCTCGAGGGGAAATCAAGAGACCCAGTACTTC.

This clonotype was recorded a few times. CDR3 in amino acids: CASSLIYALYNEQFF. CDR3 nucleotide sequence: TGCGCCAGCAGCTTGATCTACGCCCTATACAATGAGCAGTTCTTC. This chain joins TRBV5-1 and TRBJ2-1; no clear D. CDR1 and CDR2 from the germline V gene are SGHRS and YFSETQ. The CDR3 is 15 residues long. Trimming removed 1 base at V and 4 bases at J, with 12 bases between.

This clonotype has just a few counts. The rearrangement joins TRBV29-1 to TRBJ2-2; perhaps TRBD2 as D (6 bases). The CDR3 spans 15 residues. Germline loops: CDR1 SQVTM, CDR2 ANQGSEA. Trimming left V 3 bases short and J 7 bases short, with 18 bases between. The CDR3 protein is CSVDRLEGTGGELFF. DNA for the CDR3: TGCAGCGTTGACCGTCTGGAGGGGACGGGCGGGGAGCTGTTTTTT.

This clonotype was seen only a few times. The chain has TRBV4-1 and TRBJ2-5; TRBD2 agrees at 8 bases. J gave up 9 bases and V 1 base, and 4 bases lay outside the gene matches. The germline gives CDR1 MGHRA, CDR2 YSYEKL. CDR3 length: 13 amino acids. CDR3 sequence reads: CASSQAAGVPQYF. The CDR3 nucleotides read TGCGCCAGCAGCCAAGCAGCGGGAGTACCCCAGTACTTC.

The chain uses TRBV5-1 and TRBJ2-3; unclear D gene. V shed 1 base and J shed 2 bases, with 14 bases lying between them. Per the germline V gene, CDR1 is SGHRS and CDR2 is YFSETQ. The CDR3 loop spans 16 amino acids. The CDR3 reads CASSLWGNPNTDTQYF. DNA for the CDR3: TGCGCCAGCAGCTTGTGGGGAAACCCGAACACAGATACGCAGTATTTT.

The chain uses TRBV5-3 and TRBJ2-6; D call uncertain. TRBV5-3 is an ORF for which the function is uncertain. The V end lost 8 bases, the J end lost 3 bases, and 15 bases lay between the germline ends. The CDR3 has 15 amino acids. The CDR3 spells CASSPQNSGANVLTF. The CDR3 region has the DNA TGTGCCAGCAGCCCCCAGAATAGTGGGGCCAACGTCCTGACTTTC.

This clonotype was found many times. Here the CDR3 reads CSASTGANIQYF. The CDR3 DNA is TGCAGCGCCTCGACAGGGGCGAACATTCAGTACTTC. V is TRBV29-1 and J is TRBJ2-4; 8 positions match TRBD1. The germline gives CDR1 SQVTM, CDR2 ANQGSEA. CDR3 length: 12 residues. With V trimmed by 7 bases and J by 7 bases, 6 bases remained unmatched.

The gene calls are TRBV15 and TRBJ2-5; D possibly corresponds to TRBD2 (6 bases). The CDR3 totals 15 residues. Germline CDR1 reads LNHNV; CDR2 reads YYDKDF (reference sequence). V gave up 3 bases and J gave up 4 bases, with 15 bases separating them. The DNA for the CDR3 is TGTGCCACCAGCAGTCCTCGGGGGTCCAGAGAGACCCAGTACTTC. The encoded protein is CATSSPRGSRETQYF.

The table lists this clonotype with a few counts. The chain joins TRBV7-9 to TRBJ1-2, with D tentatively TRBD1 (5 bases). The germline V gene encodes CDR1 SEHNR and CDR2 FQNEAQ (reference sequence). This CDR3 is 14 amino acids long. Between the trimmed V and J ends, which lost 4 bases and 4 bases, there was a span of 13 bases. Here the CDR3 reads CASSYQGTGYGYTF. The CDR3 DNA is TGTGCCAGCAGCTACCAAGGGACGGGCTATGGCTACACCTTC.

This clonotype appeared a few times. The rearrangement uses TRBV12-3 or TRBV12-4 and TRBJ1-5; no firm D call. This CDR3 has 14 amino acids. V shed 7 bases and J shed 1 base, with 11 bases lying between them. DNA for the CDR3: TGTGCCAGCACCGGGAGGAGGAGCAATCAGCCCCAGCATTTT. Translated: CASTGRRSNQPQHF.

This clonotype was detected only a few times. The V call is TRBV6-1, the J call TRBJ2-1; TRBD1 might be the D (6 bases). Trimming shortened V by 5 bases and J by 6 bases, and 20 bases separated the two germline ends. The CDR3 length is 16 residues. Germline values: CDR1 MNHNS, CDR2 SASEGT. The CDR3 DNA reads TGTGCCAGCAGTCTCGAACCTACAGGGCTGCTCAATGAGCAGTTCTTC. Translated: CASSLEPTGLLNEQFF.

DNA of the CDR3: TGTGCCAGCAGCCGGGACTATCCCCAGCATTTT. Encoded protein: CASSRDYPQHF. V usage is TRBV12-3 or TRBV12-4 and J usage is TRBJ1-5; a possible D gene is TRBD1 (5 bases). Trimming left V 6 bases short and J 10 bases short, with 10 bases between. The CDR3 contains 11 residues.

The chain joins TRBV19 to TRBJ2-6, with D tentatively TRBD1 (5 bases). The CDR3 is 15 amino acids. V lost 6 bases and J 2 bases, leaving 11 bases between the germline ends. The V gene's germline CDR1 is LNHDA and CDR2 SQIVND (reference sequence). CDR3 loop: CASSGRVPGANVLTF. DNA of the CDR3: TGTGCCAGTAGCGGCAGGGTCCCTGGGGCCAACGTCCTGACTTTC.

This clonotype was observed many times. J is TRBJ1-1 and V is TRBV7-2; possible D gene TRBD1, 5 bases. Trimming took 4 bases from V and 3 from J, leaving 12 bases between them. The CDR3 sequence is 14 residues long. Germline V gives CDR1 SGHTA, CDR2 FQGNSA. As DNA, the CDR3 is TGTGCCAGCAGCTCCCGCGGGGGGGACACTGAAGCTTTCTTT. Translation gives CASSSRGGDTEAFF.

This clonotype was seen only a few times. This chain links TRBV4-1 with TRBJ1-1, with D hard to call. The germline CDR1 and CDR2 sequences are MGHRA and YSYEKL. V was cut by 1 base and J by 2 bases, with 14 bases left in between. The CDR3 spans 16 residues. CDR3 region: CASSQAGHRRNTEAFF. DNA of the CDR3: TGCGCCAGCAGCCAAGCCGGCCACCGACGTAACACTGAAGCTTTCTTT.

The gene calls are TRBV4-2 and TRBJ2-7; D is possibly TRBD2 (5 bases). V was clipped by 3 bases and J by 2 bases, with 11 bases between them. CDR1 and CDR2 from the germline V gene are LGHNA and YNFKEQ. There are 14 residues in the CDR3. CDR3 DNA: TGTGCCAGCAGCCATACGCTAGCTCCCTACGAGCAGTACTTC. Encoded protein: CASSHTLAPYEQYF.

This clonotype showed up just a few times. The chain combines TRBV19 with TRBJ2-2, with D perhaps being TRBD1 or TRBD2 (5 bases each). CDR3 size: 17 residues. V was trimmed by 0 bases and J by 2 bases, leaving 13 bases between them. Per germline, CDR1 LNHDA and CDR2 SQIVND (reference sequence). CDR3 bases: TGTGCCAGTAGTATAGATATAGCGACAGACAACACCGGGGAGCTGTTTTTT. Encoded protein: CASSIDIATDNTGELFF.

This clonotype has more than one count but fewer than ten. The V gene is TRBV19, the J gene TRBJ2-1, with 10 bases matching TRBD2. The trim removed 6 bases at V and 5 bases at J, leaving 10 bases unmatched. Germline assignment: CDR1 LNHDA and CDR2 SQIVND (reference sequence). The CDR3 consists of 16 residues. The CDR3 here is CASRFRLAGAHNEQFF. DNA for the CDR3: TGTGCCAGTAGATTTCGTCTAGCGGGAGCCCACAATGAGCAGTTCTTC. Full variable domain (outside the CDR3, taken from reference TRBV19 and TRBJ2-1): DGGITQSPKYLFRKEGQNVTLSCEQNLNHDAMYWYRQDPGQGLRLIYYSQIVNDFQKGDIAEGYSVSREKKESFPLTVTSAQKNPTAFYLCASRFRLAGAHNEQFFGPGTRLTVL.